What follows are 20 T cell receptor beta chains derived from one specimen sequenced in a study of radiation and T cells in renal cell carcinoma. The sample's time point: baseline pretreatment blood. The treatment was: 15 Gy SBRT to primary tumor, nephrectomy 4 weeks later. TCRdb's table, derived via immunoSEQ multiplex PCR, lists solely in-frame clones and lacks some. The sample shows some 22,000 clones, over 70% of them seen only once. Specimen: blood, collected from a patient whose treatment included radiotherapy and nephrectomy. These receptors all stem from a man between 60 and 70 years old with renal cell carcinoma.

V is TRBV6-1 and J is TRBJ2-7; 11 bases are shared with TRBD2. This CDR3 comprises 17 residues. Germline CDR1 MNHNS, CDR2 SASEGT. With 3 bases clipped from V and 1 base from J, the junction kept 8 bases outside the gene matches. The CDR3 is CASSEELAGEGSYEQYF. As DNA, the CDR3 is TGTGCCAGCAGTGAGGAACTAGCGGGAGAGGGATCCTACGAGCAGTACTTC.

The rearrangement uses TRBV7-9 and TRBJ2-3; TRBD1 might be the D (6 bases). Between the trimmed V and J ends, which lost 5 bases and 4 bases, there was a span of 19 bases. The CDR3 contains 16 residues. From germline, CDR1 is SEHNR and CDR2 FQNEAQ (reference sequence). In nucleotides, the CDR3 is TGTGCCAGCAGCCTGCGGACAGCCCTCGACTCAGATACGCAGTATTTT. Residues: CASSLRTALDSDTQYF.

This chain joins TRBV5-1 and TRBJ2-1; 9 nucleotides agree with TRBD2. V shed 6 bases, J shed 0 bases, and the junction held 10 bases outside the gene matches. This CDR3 spans 17 amino acids. Per germline, CDR1 SGHRS and CDR2 YFSETQ. The CDR3 loop reads CASTLGLARSSYNEQFF. The CDR3 nucleotides are TGCGCCAGCACCCTGGGACTAGCCAGGAGCTCCTACAATGAGCAGTTCTTC. The variable domain in full, completed from reference TRBV5-1 and TRBJ2-1, reads KAGVTQTPRYLIKTRGQQVTLSCSPISGHRSVSWYQQTPGQGLQFLFEYFSETQRNKGNFPGRFSGRQFSNSRSEMNVSTLELGDSALYLCASTLGLARSSYNEQFFGPGTRLTVL.

The V gene is TRBV5-1, the J gene TRBJ2-5; 8 bases align to TRBD1. The V gene's germline CDR1 is SGHRS and CDR2 YFSETQ. There are 14 residues in the CDR3. V shed 4 bases, J shed 5 bases, and the junction held 7 bases outside the gene matches. This chain's CDR3 is CASSLDRVGETQYF. DNA for the CDR3: TGCGCCAGCAGCCTGGACAGGGTAGGCGAGACCCAGTACTTC.

V and J are TRBV11-1 and TRBJ2-7; no reliable D call. Trimming pared 5 bases from V and 3 bases from J, leaving 11 bases between. CDR3 length equals 13 residues. Per germline, CDR1 SGHAT and CDR2 FQDESV (reference sequence). CDR3 amino acids: CASSTKAGYEQYF. The CDR3 DNA reads as TGTGCCAGCAGCACCAAGGCAGGCTACGAGCAGTACTTC. The whole variable domain, filled in from reference TRBV11-1 and TRBJ2-7, reads EAEVAQSPRYKITEKSQAVAFWCDPISGHATLYWYRQILGQGPELLVQFQDESVVDDSQLPKDRFSAERLKGVDSTLKIQPAELGDSAMYLCASSTKAGYEQYFGPGTRLTVT.

This clone appeared a single time. This chain uses TRBV14 with TRBJ2-5; 7 nucleotides line up with TRBD1. CDR1 is SGHDN and CDR2 is FVKESK in the germline V gene. V was clipped by 4 bases and J by 0 bases; unmatched bases: 5. The CDR3 spans 15 residues. As DNA, the CDR3 is TGTGCCAGCAGCCTGCTTGACAGGGACCAAGAGACCCAGTACTTC. Its translation is CASSLLDRDQETQYF.

The V call is TRBV19, the J call TRBJ2-5; no firm D call. This CDR3 has 14 amino acids. Germline V gives CDR1 LNHDA, CDR2 SQIVND (reference sequence). Trimming removed 3 bases from V and 6 bases from J, with 14 bases in between. The CDR3 DNA sequence: TGTGCCAGTAGTATTGGGGTGGGGTCTCAGACCCAGTACTTC. It codes for CASSIGVGSQTQYF.

The count of this clone is one. The V gene is TRBV7-2, the J gene TRBJ2-2; D is possibly TRBD1 (5 bases). The CDR3 is 14 residues long. Germline values: CDR1 SGHTA, CDR2 FQGNSA. V lost 6 bases and J 2 bases, leaving 10 bases between the germline ends. CDR3 region: CASRADINTGELFF. CDR3 bases: TGTGCCAGCAGGGCGGACATAAACACCGGGGAGCTGTTTTTT. The full variable domain, its missing parts supplied by reference TRBV7-2 and TRBJ2-2, is GAGVSQSPSNKVTEKGKDVELRCDPISGHTALYWYRQSLGQGLEFLIYFQGNSAPDKSGLPSDRFSAERTGGSVSTLTIQRTQQEDSAVYLCASRADINTGELFFGEGSRLTVL.

There are a few counts of this clone. The chain combines TRBV5-4 with TRBJ1-1; D gene unclear. The CDR3 has 13 amino acids. The V gene's germline CDR1 is SGHNT and CDR2 YYREEE (reference sequence). Trimming took off 4 bases at V and 7 bases at J, with 14 bases between the two ends. CDR3 sequence reads: CASSPHEGYEAFF. The CDR3 nucleotides are TGTGCCAGCAGCCCCCACGAGGGCTATGAAGCTTTCTTT.

This clone was seen a few times. This CDR3 is CASRWTGSGELFF. The CDR3 DNA reads as TGTGCCAGTAGGTGGACAGGGTCTGGGGAGCTGTTTTTT. The chain recombines TRBV19 with TRBJ2-2, with 8 positions matching TRBD1. The length of the CDR3 is 13 residues. The trim removed 6 bases at V and 8 bases at J, leaving 5 bases unmatched. Germline assignment: CDR1 LNHDA and CDR2 SQIVND (reference sequence).

This chain uses TRBV11-2 with TRBJ2-3; a weak D match, TRBD2 (5 bases). Trimming took off 1 base at V and 6 bases at J, with 14 bases between the two ends. The CDR3 runs 15 residues. Looked up from germline, CDR1 is SGHAT and CDR2 is FQNNGV. The CDR3 sequence is CASSLVWESPDTQYF. CDR3 bases: TGTGCCAGCAGCTTAGTTTGGGAGAGCCCGGATACGCAGTATTTT.

The chain links TRBV19 to TRBJ2-3; TRBD2 might be the D (6 bases). Trimming left V 7 bases short and J 2 bases short, with 13 bases between. There are 14 residues in the CDR3. Germline V lookup: CDR1 LNHDA, CDR2 SQIVND (reference sequence). The CDR3 DNA reads as TGTGCCAGTAAAATGGCGGGACTCACAGATACGCAGTATTTT. This sequence encodes CASKMAGLTDTQYF.

The chain is built from TRBV7-6 and TRBJ2-7; TRBD2 matches 11 bases. The ends lost 3 bases at V and 5 bases at J; junction bases unmatched: 6. Germline V lookup: CDR1 SGHVS, CDR2 FNYEAQ. CDR3 size: 15 residues. This CDR3 is CASSFTSGRRDEQYF. The DNA for the CDR3 is TGTGCCAGCAGCTTTACTAGCGGGAGACGCGACGAGCAGTACTTC.

Here the CDR3 reads CASTTRGREGGDTQYF. CDR3 coding DNA: TGTGCCAGCACCACCCGGGGGAGGGAGGGTGGAGATACGCAGTATTTT. The gene calls are TRBV7-2 and TRBJ2-3; 7 positions match TRBD2. This CDR3 is 16 amino acids long. V lost 7 bases to trimming and J lost 5 bases; unmatched junction nucleotides: 15. CDR1 and CDR2 (germline): SGHTA, FQGNSA.

The rearrangement links TRBV7-9 to TRBJ2-3; 10 nucleotides align to TRBD2. Trimming cost V 1 base and J 4 bases; bases outside gene matches: 2. The CDR3 is made up of 15 amino acids. The germline V gene has CDR1 SEHNR and CDR2 FQNEAQ (reference sequence). Here the CDR3 DNA reads TGTGCCAGCAGCTTAGGGCTAGCGGGAGCAGATACGCAGTATTTT. This codes for CASSLGLAGADTQYF.

The sample holds a few counts of this clone. V and J are TRBV18 and TRBJ1-1, with D unresolved. This CDR3 comprises 13 residues. The V end was cut by 3 bases, the J end by 7 bases, with 12 bases between. The germline CDR1 and CDR2 sequences are KGHSH and LQKENI. In DNA form, the CDR3 reads TGTGCCAGCTCACCGACCGGACTGGTTGAAGCTTTCTTT. Residues: CASSPTGLVEAFF.

The chain has TRBV27 and TRBJ2-5; D not certain. CDR3 size: 9 residues. The V gene's germline CDR1 is MNHEY and CDR2 SMNVEV (reference sequence). Trimming left V 7 bases short and J 3 bases short, with 0 bases between. The CDR3 protein is CASKETQYF. The CDR3 nucleotides read TGTGCCAGCAAAGAGACCCAGTACTTC.

Ten or more counts support this clone. The genes are TRBV6-1 and TRBJ2-3; 9 bases are shared with TRBD1. J gave up 4 bases and V 1 base, and 0 bases lay outside the gene matches. The CDR3 spans 14 residues. CDR1 and CDR2 (germline): MNHNS, SASEGT. CDR3 bases: TGTGCCAGCAGTGAAGGACAGGGGGCAGATACGCAGTATTTT. Residues: CASSEGQGADTQYF.

This clone has a single count. The genes are TRBV7-2 and TRBJ2-7; D is perhaps TRBD1 (5 bases). This CDR3 has 14 amino acids. With 6 bases removed from V and 0 bases from J, the gap between germline ends came to 12 bases. Germline CDR1 SGHTA, CDR2 FQGNSA. CDR3 nucleotide sequence: TGTGCCAGCAGGCGTACAGGCAACTCCTACGAGCAGTACTTC. The encoded protein is CASRRTGNSYEQYF.

The genes are TRBV7-7 and TRBJ2-3; D remains unclear. The CDR3 consists of 15 residues. Germline assignment: CDR1 SSHAT and CDR2 FNYEAQ (reference sequence). Trimming removed 5 bases from V and 0 bases from J, with 12 bases in between. CDR3 in amino acids: CASSPVPSSTDTQYF. In nucleotides, the CDR3 is TGTGCCAGCAGCCCGGTCCCAAGTAGCACAGATACGCAGTATTTT.